Presented here are 3 T cell receptor beta chains from one specimen sequenced in a study of blood T cell repertoires in COVID-19. Data came from immunoSEQ multiplex PCR; TCRdb stores just in-frame clones and leaves some out. The repertoire holds about 160,000 clones, with roughly four fifths as singletons. The sequenced sample was peripheral blood. All receptors come from a man aged 55 to 70 with active or convalescent COVID-19.

This rearrangement joins TRBV9 to TRBJ2-7; TRBD2 might be the D (6 bases). The CDR3 consists of 15 residues. V was trimmed by 2 bases and J by 0 bases, leaving 12 bases between them. Germline loops: CDR1 SGDLS, CDR2 YYNGEE. As DNA, the CDR3 is TGTGCCAGCAGCGTGGCAGCGGGTGTCTCCTACGAGCAGTACTTC. Translation: CASSVAAGVSYEQYF.

The chain links TRBV4-1 to TRBJ1-3; maybe TRBD1 (6 bases). The V gene lost 0 bases and the J gene lost 3 bases, with 18 bases spanning the gap. The germline gives CDR1 MGHRA, CDR2 YSYEKL. There are 18 residues in the CDR3. This CDR3 reads CASSQDWVGGAHGNTIYF. For the CDR3, the DNA is TGCGCCAGCAGCCAAGATTGGGTTGGGGGGGCACATGGAAACACCATATATTTT.

The V call is TRBV18, the J call TRBJ1-1, with D maybe TRBD1 (5 bases). From germline, CDR1 is KGHSH and CDR2 LQKENI. CDR3 length: 14 amino acids. The V end was cut by 3 bases, the J end by 1 base, with 9 bases between. The CDR3 sequence: CASSPYGQNTEAFF. In nucleotides, the CDR3 is TGTGCCAGCTCACCCTACGGACAGAACACTGAAGCTTTCTTT.